These 21 T cell receptor beta chains share one sample of origin, sequenced in a study of T cells in Graves' hyperthyroidism and ophthalmopathy. TCR beta CDR3 region amplification was performed from RNA transcripts. A first-round RT-PCR of the TCR CDR3 used the HTBI primer set. TCRdb reprocessed the multiplex PCR reads with MiXCR, giving one entry per CDR3 protein. This table has about 540,000 distinct CDR3 sequences, about 45% appearing once. The specimen was peripheral blood or thyroid tissue (not recorded which). These receptors were taken from a young woman with Graves' hyperthyroidism.

This CDR3 reads CASSSLSGTLDTQYF. The CDR3 bases are TGCGCCAGCAGCTCTTTATCCGGGACCCTCGATACGCAGTATTTT. The rearrangement joins TRBV5-1 to TRBJ1-5; TRBD1 or TRBD2 may be the D gene (5 bases each). The J call may be incorrect, as the DNA end agrees better with TRBJ2-3. Germline assignment: CDR1 SGHRS and CDR2 YFSETQ. The CDR3 totals 15 residues.

In the case of this clonotype: This may be a read error: a much more frequent sequence differs by one nucleotide. The V call is TRBV15, the J call TRBJ1-1; D ambiguous. The CDR3 is 14 residues long. The germline gives CDR1 LNHNV, CDR2 YYDKDF (reference sequence). Written as DNA, the CDR3 is TGTGCCGCCAGCAGAGATTTCTCCGACCCCGAAGCTTTCTTT. Amino acids: CAASRDFSDPEAFF.

The V gene is TRBV10-1, the J gene TRBJ2-3; D may be TRBD1 or TRBD2 (5 bases each). There are 20 residues in the CDR3. Per germline, CDR1 WNHNN and CDR2 SYGVQD (reference sequence). The CDR3 DNA reads TGCGTGGGATCACAAGACCGGTCCGGGACCGTCAAAACGGGGACAGATACGCAGTATTTT. This sequence encodes CVGSQDRSGTVKTGTDTQYF.

Note on this clonotype: The CDR3 carries no conserved terminal phenylalanine or tryptophan, so it likely arises from a read error. The chain uses TRBV2 and TRBJ1-5; no definite D call. The ends were cut back, 6 bases at V and 6 bases at J, with 18 bases in the middle. The CDR3 runs 15 residues. The germline CDR1 and CDR2 sequences are SNHLY and FYNNEI. CDR3 sequence reads: CASRETLSLCQPQHI. CDR3 coding DNA: TGTGCCAGCAGAGAGACACTCTCCTTGTGTCAGCCCCAGCATATT.

This clonotype has a single count. The rearrangement links TRBV29-1 to TRBJ1-6; maybe TRBD1 (6 bases). The CDR3 extends over 13 amino acids. Germline V gene sequence: CDR1 SQVTM, CDR2 ANQGSEA. V was cut by 1 base and J by 9 bases, with 10 bases left in between. In DNA form, the CDR3 reads TGCAGCGTTGAAGGGACAGCCAGTTCACCCCTCCACTTT. Amino acids: CSVEGTASSPLHF.

V and J are TRBV14 and TRBJ1-2; 12 bases align to TRBD1. With 6 bases clipped from V and 7 bases from J, the junction kept 6 bases outside the gene matches. Germline CDR1 is SGHDN and CDR2 is FVKESK. The CDR3 loop spans 14 amino acids. The CDR3 is CASSIRDRGRGYTF. In DNA form, the CDR3 reads TGTGCCAGCAGTATCCGGGACAGGGGGCGTGGCTACACCTTC.

This clonotype has just a few counts. The V call is TRBV20-1, the J call TRBJ1-4; D is ambiguous. CDR3 length: 14 amino acids. Germline CDR1 reads DFQATT; CDR2 reads SNEGSKA (reference sequence). Trimming took 1 base from V and 4 from J, leaving 10 bases between them. The CDR3 bases are TGCAGTGCTAGAGCGTTACAGAATAATGAAAAACTGTTTTTT. As protein: CSARALQNNEKLFF.

The chain joins TRBV6-5 to TRBJ1-1, with 10 nucleotides matching TRBD1. The germline V gene encodes CDR1 MNHEY and CDR2 SVGAGI. The CDR3 has 17 residues. The ends lost 4 bases at V and 2 bases at J; junction bases unmatched: 10. The CDR3 bases are TGTGCCAGCAGTTCCCAAGCCGGGACAGGGGTTAACACTGAAGCTTTCTTT. Translation gives CASSSQAGTGVNTEAFF.

This chain joins TRBV20-1 and TRBJ1-2, with a weak D call TRBD1 (5 bases). Looked up from germline, CDR1 is DFQATT and CDR2 is SNEGSKA (reference sequence). V dropped 5 bases and J dropped 4 bases, with 14 bases sitting between them. The CDR3 loop spans 13 amino acids. Written as DNA, the CDR3 is TGCAGTGCTGTTCTCAGGGCCGGCTATGGCTACACCTTC. The encoded protein is CSAVLRAGYGYTF.

The CDR3 DNA reads TGTGCCACCAGTGAGTTGACAGGCACCGGGGAGCTGTTTTTT. It is translated as CATSELTGTGELFF. This chain connects TRBV24-1 to TRBJ2-2; possibly TRBD1 for D (6 bases). The germline V gene has CDR1 KGHDR and CDR2 SFDVKD. V was cut by 4 bases and J by 4 bases, with 9 bases left in between. The CDR3 contains 14 residues.

V usage is TRBV29-1 and J usage is TRBJ1-2, with TRBD1 as a possible D gene (5 bases). This CDR3 comprises 14 residues. Germline CDR1 and CDR2: SQVTM and ANQGSEA. The germline V and J ends were trimmed by 4 bases and 5 bases, with 17 bases remaining between them. Here the CDR3 DNA reads TGCAGCGTTGTGGGGGGGTCCTATGAGTATGGCTACACCTTC. Protein product: CSVVGGSYEYGYTF.

The chain combines TRBV7-2 with TRBJ1-4; D unresolved. The germline V and J ends were trimmed by 3 bases and 7 bases, with 9 bases remaining between them. The CDR3 runs 13 residues. Germline lookup yields CDR1 SGHTA and CDR2 FQGNSA. CDR3 DNA sequence: TGTGCCAGCAGCTTGTACGGCTCTGAAAAACTGTTTTTT. It codes for CASSLYGSEKLFF. Looking up the rest from reference TRBV7-2 and TRBJ1-4 gives the full variable domain: GAGVSQSPSNKVTEKGKDVELRCDPISGHTALYWYRQSLGQGLEFLIYFQGNSAPDKSGLPSDRFSAERTGGSVSTLTIQRTQQEDSAVYLCASSLYGSEKLFFGSGTQLSVL.

There are a few counts of this clonotype. The chain carries TRBV12-3 or TRBV12-4 and TRBJ1-6, with TRBD1 as a possible D gene (5 bases). This CDR3 is 15 amino acids long. V lost 5 bases, J lost 8 bases, and 16 bases lay in between. The CDR3 coding sequence is TGTGCCAGCAGTGCCTTGGTGGGGGGGTATTCACCCCTCCACTTT. Protein: CASSALVGGYSPLHF.

The table lists this clonotype with many counts. The genes are TRBV7-9 and TRBJ2-7, with D perhaps being TRBD1 or TRBD2 (5 bases each). From germline, CDR1 is SEHNR and CDR2 FQNEAQ (reference sequence). Trimming removed 5 bases at V and 6 bases at J, with 11 bases between. CDR3 size: 12 residues. DNA for the CDR3: TGTGCCAGCAGCGGTGGGGGTTTCGAGCAGTACTTC. This codes for CASSGGGFEQYF.

This clonotype showed up many times. The chain links TRBV20-1 to TRBJ1-4, with 7 bases fitting TRBD1. Germline CDR1 and CDR2: DFQATT and SNEGSKA (reference sequence). V dropped 5 bases and J dropped 8; count of bases not matched to a gene: 11. There are 14 residues in the CDR3. DNA of the CDR3: TGCAGTGCTTACCACGGGACAGTCCACGAAAAACTGTTTTTT. Translation gives CSAYHGTVHEKLFF.

A few counts support this clonotype. V is TRBV2 and J is TRBJ2-2, with 13 bases matching TRBD2. Germline assignment: CDR1 SNHLY and CDR2 FYNNEI. V shed 5 bases and J 3 bases; nucleotides not matched to a gene: 12. The CDR3 totals 19 residues. CDR3 nucleotide sequence: TGTGCCAGCAGTCTACCCGCCCTAACTAGCGGGAGGGACACCGGGGAGCTGTTTTTT. This codes for CASSLPALTSGRDTGELFF.

This rearrangement joins TRBV7-6 to TRBJ1-1; no firm D call. V was clipped by 1 base and J by 0 bases, with 12 bases between them. The CDR3 has 16 amino acids. Germline V gives CDR1 SGHVS, CDR2 FNYEAQ. CDR3 region: CASSLGTPSLNTEAFF. The CDR3 nucleotides are TGTGCCAGCAGCTTAGGGACCCCCAGCCTGAACACTGAAGCTTTCTTT.

About this clonotype itself: This could be a read error, since a much larger clone is one nucleotide away. The V and J genes are TRBV13 and TRBJ2-2; D not certain. Looked up from germline, CDR1 is PRHDT and CDR2 is FYEKMQ (reference sequence). The CDR3 is 13 amino acids. CDR3 coding DNA: TGTGCCAGCAGTTACTCGAACGCCGGGGAGCTGTTTTTT. This gives the protein CASSYSNAGELFF. Combining the CDR3 with reference TRBV13 and TRBJ2-2 gives the whole variable domain AAGVIQSPRHLIKEKRETATLKCYPIPRHDTVYWYQQGPGQDPQFLISFYEKMQSDKGSIPDRFSAQQFSDYHSELNMSSLELGDSALYFCASSYSNAGELFFGEGSRLTVL.

A single count supports this clonotype. This chain uses TRBV20-1 with TRBJ1-4, with D unclear. This CDR3 comprises 11 residues. V lost 3 bases and J 8 bases, leaving 7 bases between the germline ends. Germline CDR1 DFQATT, CDR2 SNEGSKA (reference sequence). The CDR3 nucleotides are TGCAGTGCTAGGAGTTGGGAAAAACTGTTTTTT. This gives the protein CSARSWEKLFF.

The V call is TRBV6-1, the J call TRBJ2-2; D is unclear. The germline V gene has CDR1 MNHNS and CDR2 SASEGT. The CDR3 runs 14 residues. V shed 3 bases and J shed 7 bases, with 12 bases lying between them. The CDR3 region is CASSDLGSDGELFF. CDR3 in DNA: TGTGCCAGCAGTGATCTGGGAAGTGACGGGGAGCTGTTTTTT.

This clonotype occurred many times. The rearrangement uses TRBV2 and TRBJ1-2; D perhaps matches TRBD1 (5 bases). The CDR3 runs to 14 residues. CDR1 and CDR2 (germline): SNHLY, FYNNEI. The germline V and J ends were trimmed by 6 bases and 4 bases, with 15 bases remaining between them. The CDR3 is CASRGRGDAYGYTF. The CDR3 DNA sequence: TGTGCCAGCAGGGGGAGGGGAGACGCCTATGGCTACACCTTC. The full variable domain, its missing parts supplied by reference TRBV2 and TRBJ1-2, is EPEVTQTPSHQVTQMGQEVILRCVPISNHLYFYWYRQILGQKVEFLVSFYNNEISEKSEIFDDQFSVERPDGSNFTLKIRSTKLEDSAMYFCASRGRGDAYGYTFGSGTRLTVV.